Sequencing of this T cell receptor (beta chain) was carried out in a study of CD8 T cells in Susac syndrome. Regarding the study as a whole: The authors acknowledged that the study's TCR sequencing and HLA analysis involved relatively few individuals.

Reverse transcription of 0.5 to 1 ug RNA used random hexamers. TCRdb itself ran the immunoSEQ multiplex PCR reads through MiXCR, one entry per CDR3 protein. The repertoire consists of approximately 100,000 distinct CDR3 sequences, with around 90% occurring once and the leading ten covering 0.11% to 0.15%. Notes on this clonotype: What it binds is not known.

The sample comprised CD4+ T cells from PBMCs. This TCR was sampled from a human donor in good health.

CDR3: CASSPAIEQFF. The CDR3 nucleotides are TGTGCCAGCAGCCCGGCTATTGAGCAGTTCTTC. The chain recombines TRBV7-8 with TRBJ2-1; D is unresolved. V lost 5 bases to trimming and J lost 9 bases, with 8 bases between them. The germline V gene encodes CDR1 SGHVS and CDR2 FQNEAQ. This CDR3 contains 11 residues. Using reference TRBV7-8 and TRBJ2-1 for the parts outside the CDR3, the full variable domain is GAGVSQSPRYKVAKRGQDVALRCDPISGHVSLFWYQQALGQGPEFLTYFQNEAQLDKSGLPSDRFFAERPEGSVSTLKIQRTQQEDSAVYLCASSPAIEQFFGPGTRLTVL.